Here is one T cell receptor (beta chain) with its context. TCRdb keeps only in-frame clones here, not all; method: immunoSEQ multiplex PCR. The table records more than 95,000 clones, around 89% of them present only once. The CDR3 is 17 amino acids. V lost 2 bases to trimming and J lost 0 bases, with 17 bases between them. Germline V CDR1 and CDR2: MNHEY, SMNVEV (reference sequence). The time point: peripheral blood 6 weeks after treatment start. Each patient gave between 1 and 8 samples, pretreatment and on-treatment. The sample originates from a study of PD-L1 blockade in urothelial cancer. Study-wide context: Bladder-origin urothelial cancer in males covered about 90% of the 29 patients.

The sequencing used PBMCs, collected around atezolizumab (anti-PD-L1) treatment. The chain links TRBV27 to TRBJ2-7; D is perhaps TRBD2 (6 bases). This TCR derives from a man aged 55-75 years with urothelial cancer. The CDR3 sequence: CASSLAVAGSLSYEQYF. The CDR3 nucleotides are TGTGCCAGCAGTTTAGCGGTCGCGGGGAGTCTCTCCTACGAGCAGTACTTC.